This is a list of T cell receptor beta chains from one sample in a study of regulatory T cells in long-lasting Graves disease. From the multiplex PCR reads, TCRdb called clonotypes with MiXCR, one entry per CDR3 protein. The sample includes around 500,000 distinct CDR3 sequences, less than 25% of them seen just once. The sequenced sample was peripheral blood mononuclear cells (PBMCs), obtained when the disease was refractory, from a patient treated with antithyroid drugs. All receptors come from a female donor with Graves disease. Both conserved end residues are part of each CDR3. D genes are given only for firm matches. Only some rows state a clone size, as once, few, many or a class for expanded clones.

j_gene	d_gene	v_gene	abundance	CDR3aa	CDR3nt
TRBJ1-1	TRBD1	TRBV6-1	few	CASSNLRDRIEF	TGTGCCAGCAGTAACCTCCGGGACAGAATAGAATTT
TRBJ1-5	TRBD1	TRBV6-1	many	CASRGTGEYQPQHF	TGTGCCAGCCGTGGGACAGGGGAATATCAGCCCCAGCATTTT
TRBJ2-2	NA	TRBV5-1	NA	CASSFQGRGPTGELFF	TGCGCCAGCAGCTTTCAAGGACGGGGTCCCACCGGGGAGCTGTTTTTT
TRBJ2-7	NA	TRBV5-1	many	CASSPRTDSFYEQYF	TGCGCCAGCAGCCCACGGACAGACTCCTTCTACGAGCAGTACTTC
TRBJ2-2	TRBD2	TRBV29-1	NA	CSAGPLAGVVTGELFF	TGCAGCGCCGGGCCTCTAGCGGGAGTCGTCACCGGGGAGCTGTTTTTT
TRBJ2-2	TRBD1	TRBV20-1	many	CSATGTVTGELFF	TGCAGTGCTACCGGGACAGTCACCGGGGAGCTGTTTTTT
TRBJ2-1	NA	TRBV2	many	CASSGLSSYNEQFF	TGTGCCAGCAGCGGACTAAGCTCCTACAATGAGCAGTTCTTC
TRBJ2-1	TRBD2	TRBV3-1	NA	CASSQVGGGYNEQFF	TGTGCCAGCAGCCAAGTCGGGGGGGGATACAATGAGCAGTTCTTC
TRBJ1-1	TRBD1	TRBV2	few	CAGSDRVGTEAFF	TGTGCCGGATCGGACAGGGTGGGGACTGAAGCTTTCTTT
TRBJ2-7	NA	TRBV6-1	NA	CASSPFPPRGGQSYEQYF	TGTGCCAGCAGTCCTTTTCCCCCTAGAGGAGGGCAATCCTACGAGCAGTACTTC
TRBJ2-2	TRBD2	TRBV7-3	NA	CASSLNPSGGELFF	TGTGCCAGCAGCTTAAATCCTAGCGGCGGGGAGCTGTTTTTT
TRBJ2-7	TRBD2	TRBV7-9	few	CASRTTSGSTYEQYF	TGTGCCAGCAGGACGACTAGCGGGTCTACCTACGAGCAGTACTTC
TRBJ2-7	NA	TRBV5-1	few	CASGPRVGSYEQYF	TGCGCCAGCGGCCCGAGGGTTGGCTCCTACGAGCAGTACTTC
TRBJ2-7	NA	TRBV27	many	CASSLVGLTSSYEQYF	TGTGCCAGCAGTTTAGTGGGACTGACGTCCTCCTACGAGCAGTACTTC
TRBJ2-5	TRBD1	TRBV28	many	CASSLGDREETQYF	TGTGCCAGCAGTTTAGGGGACAGAGAAGAGACCCAGTACTTC
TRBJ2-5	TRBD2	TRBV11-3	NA	CASGQDEVAGPQETQYF	TGTGCCAGCGGCCAAGACGAGGTAGCGGGACCACAAGAGACCCAGTACTTC
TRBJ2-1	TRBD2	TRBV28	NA	CASSRLANGYNEQFF	TGTGCCAGCAGTAGACTAGCGAATGGCTACAATGAGCAGTTCTTC
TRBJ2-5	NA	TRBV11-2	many	CASSSTGSIETQYF	TGTGCCAGCAGCTCCACAGGGTCGATAGAGACCCAGTACTTC
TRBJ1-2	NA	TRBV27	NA	CASSYRTAPYGYTF	TGTGCCAGCAGTTATAGGACAGCGCCCTATGGCTACACCTTC
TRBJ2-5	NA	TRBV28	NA	CASSLNRVRETQYF	TGTGCCAGCAGTTTGAACAGGGTGAGGGAGACCCAGTACTTC
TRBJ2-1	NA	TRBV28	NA	CASSGTAIYNEQFF	TGTGCCAGCAGTGGGACGGCCATATACAATGAGCAGTTCTTC
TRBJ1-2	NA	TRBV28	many	CASSLFSRGTSGYTF	TGTGCCAGCAGTTTATTTTCCCGGGGTACTAGTGGCTACACCTTC
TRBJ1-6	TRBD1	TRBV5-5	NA	CASSLGTERDSPLHF	TGTGCCAGCAGCCTCGGGACAGAGAGGGATTCACCCCTCCACTTT
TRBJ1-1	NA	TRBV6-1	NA	CASTADYTEAFF	TGTGCCAGCACCGCGGATTACACTGAAGCTTTCTTT
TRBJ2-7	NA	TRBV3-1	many	CASSEGIARGYEQYF	TGTGCCAGCAGCGAAGGAATCGCCCGGGGATACGAGCAGTACTTC
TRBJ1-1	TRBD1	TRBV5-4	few	CASSYMDRGSEAFF	TGTGCCAGCAGCTATATGGACAGGGGATCTGAAGCTTTCTTT
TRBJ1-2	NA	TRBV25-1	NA	CASGTGAYGYTF	TGTGCTTCCGGTACGGGCGCGTATGGCTACACCTTC
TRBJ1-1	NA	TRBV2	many	CASSSDRNTEAFF	TGTGCCAGCAGCTCCGACAGAAACACTGAAGCTTTCTTT
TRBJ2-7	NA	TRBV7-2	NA	CASSQEVDSYEQYF	TGCGCCAGCAGCCAAGAAGTGGACAGCTACGAGCAGTACTTC
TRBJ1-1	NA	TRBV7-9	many	CASSLGPDRTEAFF	TGTGCCAGCAGCTTAGGTCCAGACAGGACTGAAGCTTTCTTT
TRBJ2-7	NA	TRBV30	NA	CAWSVPAISYEQYF	TGTGCCTGGAGTGTACCGGCTATCTCCTACGAGCAGTACTTC
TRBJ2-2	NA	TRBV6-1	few	CASSTDTGELFF	TGTGCCAGTTCGACCGACACCGGGGAGCTGTTTTTT
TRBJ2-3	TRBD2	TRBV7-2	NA	CASSTGAGTSGSTDTQYF	TGTGCCAGCAGCACAGGCGCCGGGACTAGCGGGAGCACAGATACGCAGTATTTT
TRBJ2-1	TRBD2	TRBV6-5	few	CASSYGLAGPNEQFF	TGTGCCAGCAGTTACGGGCTAGCGGGGCCCAATGAGCAGTTCTTC
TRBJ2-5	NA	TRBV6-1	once	CASSLGPGRTQYF	TGTGCCAGCAGCCTTGGGCCGGGACGGACCCAGTACTTC
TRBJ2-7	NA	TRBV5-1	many	CASSLGGIQHEQYF	TGCGCCAGCAGCTTGGGTGGGATCCAGCACGAGCAGTACTTC
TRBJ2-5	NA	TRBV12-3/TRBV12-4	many	CASSFSGNSRETQYF	TGTGCCAGCAGTTTCTCGGGCAACTCCCGGGAGACCCAGTACTTC
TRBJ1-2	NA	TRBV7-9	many	CASSSGLGKGGYTF	TGTGCCAGCAGCTCCGGACTGGGCAAGGGTGGCTACACCTTC
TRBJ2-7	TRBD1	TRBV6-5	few	CASSYGTGGQGEQYF	TGTGCCAGCAGTTACGGGACAGGGGGCCAGGGGGAGCAGTACTTC
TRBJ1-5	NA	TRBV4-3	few	CASSTGPGEVQPQHF	TGCGCCAGCAGCACAGGCCCAGGGGAGGTTCAGCCCCAGCATTTT
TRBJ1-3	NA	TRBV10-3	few	CAIRRDVAGNTIYF	TGTGCCATCAGAAGGGACGTCGCGGGAAACACCATATATTTT
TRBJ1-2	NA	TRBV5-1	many	CASSPSGSSTNYGYTF	TGCGCCAGCAGCCCTTCAGGCAGTTCCACTAACTATGGCTACACCTTC
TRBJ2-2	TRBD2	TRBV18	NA	CASTNRESGIKTGELFF	TGTGCCAGCACCAACCGTGAGAGCGGGATTAAAACCGGGGAGCTGTTTTTT
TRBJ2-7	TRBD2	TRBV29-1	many	CSVPGLVAYEQYF	TGCAGCGTCCCGGGACTAGTCGCCTACGAGCAGTACTTC
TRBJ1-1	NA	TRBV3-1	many	CASSQGRVNTEAFF	TGTGCCAGCAGCCAAGGCAGGGTGAACACTGAAGCTTTCTTT
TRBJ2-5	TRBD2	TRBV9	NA	CASSVGTRTSGSYQETQYF	TGTGCCAGCAGCGTAGGGACTAGGACTAGCGGGAGTTATCAAGAGACCCAGTACTTC
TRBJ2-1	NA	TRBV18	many	CASSRDHSSYNEQFF	TGTGCCAGCTCACGGGACCACAGCTCCTACAATGAGCAGTTCTTC
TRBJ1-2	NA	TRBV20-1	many	CSARDLPTHLYGYTF	TGCAGTGCTAGAGATCTCCCAACCCACCTCTATGGCTACACCTTC
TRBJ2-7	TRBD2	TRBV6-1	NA	CASSLGTSGSIREQYF	TGTGCCAGCAGCCTCGGGACTAGCGGGAGCATAAGGGAGCAGTACTTC
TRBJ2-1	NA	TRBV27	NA	CASSLGTFGVQFF	TGTGCCAGCAGCCTAGGGACTTTCGGTGTGCAGTTCTTC
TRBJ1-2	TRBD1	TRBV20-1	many	CSAFYRGPHGYTF	TGCAGTGCCTTCTACAGGGGGCCTCATGGCTACACCTTC
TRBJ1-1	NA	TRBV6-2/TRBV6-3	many	CASSPNRLLAGMNTEAFF	TGTGCCAGCAGTCCAAACCGCCTGTTGGCAGGGATGAACACTGAAGCTTTCTTT
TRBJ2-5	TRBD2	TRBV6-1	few	CASSDMRAGGPQETQYF	TGTGCCAGCAGTGATATGAGGGCGGGAGGGCCTCAAGAGACCCAGTACTTC
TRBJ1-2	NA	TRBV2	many	CASSDPRGVRGYTF	TGTGCCAGCAGTGATCCCCGGGGGGTGCGTGGCTACACCTTC
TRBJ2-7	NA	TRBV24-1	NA	CATSDPGKSHEQYF	TGTGCCACCAGTGATCCAGGGAAGTCCCACGAGCAGTACTTC